Listed below are T cell receptor beta chains from one sample, sequenced in a study of a mutant IDH1 vaccine in newly diagnosed glioma. For these receptors, no antigen is known. Assay used: immunoSEQ multiplex PCR; TCRdb lists only in-frame clones, some missing. The table shows roughly 48,000 clones, with about 82% occurring only once. This specimen was PBMCs, taken from a glioma patient whose treatment included an IDH1 peptide vaccine. The source is a man aged 35-49 years with glioma. CDR3s include the opening cysteine and the closing phenylalanine or tryptophan. The order of the fields is CDR3 length, V gene, clone size, D gene, J gene, CDR3 DNA, CDR3 protein. D genes are given only for firm matches. A row's size may be missing; if present it is once, few, many or a size class.

length: 13
V: TRBV11-3
size: .
D: .
J: TRBJ2-5
DNA: TGTGCCAGCACCCGACTGGGAGGCGAGACCCAGTACTTC
CDR3: CASTRLGGETQYF

length: 14
V: TRBV19
size: .
D: .
J: TRBJ1-2
DNA: TGTGCCAGTAGTATAGACACAATCGTCTCTGGCTACACCTTC
CDR3: CASSIDTIVSGYTF

length: 14
V: TRBV7-9
size: few
D: .
J: TRBJ1-2
DNA: TGTGCCAGCAGCTTAGAAGGCGGCCACTATGGCTACACCTTC
CDR3: CASSLEGGHYGYTF

length: 12
V: TRBV2
size: .
D: .
J: TRBJ1-3
DNA: TGTGCCAGCAGTGGACTTGGAAACACCATATATTTT
CDR3: CASSGLGNTIYF

length: 15
V: TRBV19
size: .
D: .
J: TRBJ1-3
DNA: TGTGCCAGTACCATGACATACCCATCTGGAAACACCATATATTTT
CDR3: CASTMTYPSGNTIYF

length: 15
V: TRBV7-9
size: .
D: TRBD2
J: TRBJ2-7
DNA: TGTGCCAGCAGCTTAGCACTAGCGGGAGGCTACGAGCAGTACTTC
CDR3: CASSLALAGGYEQYF

length: 14
V: TRBV5-8
size: .
D: .
J: TRBJ1-1
DNA: TGTGCCAGCAGCTTTCCAGGGCCGAACACTGAAGCTTTCTTT
CDR3: CASSFPGPNTEAFF

length: 14
V: TRBV7-2
size: once
D: .
J: TRBJ1-2
DNA: TGTGCCAGCAGCTTGACACGGACGAACTATGGCTACACCTTC
CDR3: CASSLTRTNYGYTF

length: 13
V: TRBV10-2
size: .
D: TRBD1
J: TRBJ1-1
DNA: TGCGCCAGCAGGGACAGGGCGGACACTGAAGCTTTCTTT
CDR3: CASRDRADTEAFF

length: 12
V: TRBV12-5
size: .
D: .
J: TRBJ1-2
DNA: TGTGCTAGTGGTCTTGACTGGCGGGGCTACACCTTC
CDR3: CASGLDWRGYTF

length: 15
V: TRBV5-1
size: .
D: TRBD2
J: TRBJ2-3
DNA: TGCGCCAGCAGCTTGGAAGCGGGAGCGGGAGATACGCAGTATTTT
CDR3: CASSLEAGAGDTQYF

length: 15
V: TRBV7-2
size: .
D: TRBD2
J: TRBJ2-1
DNA: TGTGCCAGCAGCTTGCAAGCGGGGCCCTACAATGAGCAGTTCTTC
CDR3: CASSLQAGPYNEQFF

length: 14
V: TRBV5-5
size: .
D: TRBD1
J: TRBJ1-1
DNA: TGTGCCAGCAGCAACCGGGACAGGGGCACTGAAGCTTTCTTT
CDR3: CASSNRDRGTEAFF

length: 15
V: TRBV4-1
size: .
D: .
J: TRBJ1-4
DNA: TGCGCCAGCAGCCAAGACAGGGCGAATAATGAAAAACTGTTTTTT
CDR3: CASSQDRANNEKLFF

length: 15
V: TRBV6-1
size: .
D: TRBD1
J: TRBJ2-2
DNA: TGTGCCAGTATAAAAGGACAGGGAAGAATCGGGGAGCTGTTTTTT
CDR3: CASIKGQGRIGELFF

length: 11
V: TRBV7-2
size: .
D: .
J: TRBJ2-1
DNA: TGTGCCAGCAGCTTTCAGTTGGGGCAGTTCTTC
CDR3: CASSFQLGQFF

length: 13
V: TRBV6-5
size: .
D: .
J: TRBJ1-5
DNA: TGTGCCAGCAGTGACAGAACCAATCAGCCCCAGCATTTT
CDR3: CASSDRTNQPQHF

length: 15
V: TRBV7-8
size: .
D: .
J: TRBJ1-5
DNA: TGTGCCAGCAGCCCCCCCGGGGTGCGCAATCAGCCCCAGCATTTT
CDR3: CASSPPGVRNQPQHF

length: 15
V: TRBV5-1
size: few
D: .
J: TRBJ1-2
DNA: TGCGCCAGCAGCTCCAACTCGGACAGTCTCTATGGCTACACCTTC
CDR3: CASSSNSDSLYGYTF

length: 13
V: TRBV14
size: .
D: .
J: TRBJ1-1
DNA: TGTGCCAGCAGCCTGTCTGAGAACACTGAAGCTTTCTTT
CDR3: CASSLSENTEAFF

length: 16
V: TRBV5-4
size: .
D: TRBD2
J: TRBJ2-5
DNA: TGTGCCAGCAGCTTCTACGGGAGGGCGTACCAAGAGACCCAGTACTTC
CDR3: CASSFYGRAYQETQYF

length: 16
V: TRBV11-3
size: .
D: TRBD2
J: TRBJ2-1
DNA: TGTGCCAGCAGCTTAGGGAGCGGGAGCGGCTACAATGAGCAGTTCTTC
CDR3: CASSLGSGSGYNEQFF

length: 14
V: TRBV29-1
size: .
D: TRBD1
J: TRBJ2-4
DNA: TGCAGCGTTCTCTGGACAGGGAGTACGGACATTCAGTACTTC
CDR3: CSVLWTGSTDIQYF

length: 16
V: TRBV5-4
size: .
D: .
J: TRBJ1-6
DNA: TGTGCCAGCAGCTCTCTCTATGGACAGAACCACGGTGCCCTCCACTTT
CDR3: CASSSLYGQNHGALHF

length: 16
V: TRBV2
size: once
D: .
J: TRBJ2-7
DNA: TGTGCCAGAGGATCCGGGACACCTAGAAGCTCCTACGAGCAGTACTTC
CDR3: CARGSGTPRSSYEQYF

length: 16
V: TRBV13
size: .
D: .
J: TRBJ2-1
DNA: TGTGCCAGCAGCCCACCGTGGGGGTCCTCCTACAATGAGCAGTTCTTC
CDR3: CASSPPWGSSYNEQFF

length: 14
V: TRBV7-7
size: few
D: .
J: TRBJ2-3
DNA: TGTGCCAGCAGCTCCTCCTTGGGGGCAGATACGCAGTATTTT
CDR3: CASSSSLGADTQYF

length: 15
V: TRBV11-2
size: .
D: .
J: TRBJ2-1
DNA: TGTGCCAGCAGCCCCACGAAGACTCTTTCAAATGAGCAGTTCTTC
CDR3: CASSPTKTLSNEQFF

length: 15
V: TRBV11-3
size: few
D: .
J: TRBJ2-4
DNA: TGTGCCAGCACCGCGTCAGGGGCTTACAAAAACATTCAGTACTTC
CDR3: CASTASGAYKNIQYF

length: 18
V: TRBV28
size: .
D: TRBD2
J: TRBJ2-1
DNA: TGTGCCAGCAGTTTATTGGGACTAGCGGGAGGGCCGGGTAATGAGCAGTTCTTC
CDR3: CASSLLGLAGGPGNEQFF

length: 16
V: TRBV5-4
size: .
D: TRBD2
J: TRBJ2-5
DNA: TGTGCCAGCAGCTTGGAACTAGCGGGACCTGGGGAGACCCAGTACTTC
CDR3: CASSLELAGPGETQYF

length: 15
V: TRBV2
size: once
D: .
J: TRBJ2-2
DNA: TGTGCCAGCAGGGGGGGAACAGATCACACCGGGGAGCTGTTTTTT
CDR3: CASRGGTDHTGELFF

length: 16
V: TRBV11-2
size: .
D: TRBD1
J: TRBJ2-3
DNA: TGTGCCAGCAGCCCGAGACGGGACAGGGTCACAGATACGCAGTATTTT
CDR3: CASSPRRDRVTDTQYF

length: 15
V: TRBV11-3
size: .
D: TRBD2
J: TRBJ2-1
DNA: TGTGCCAGCAGCTCTTTACTAGCGGGATCGCATGAGCAGTTCTTC
CDR3: CASSSLLAGSHEQFF

length: 18
V: TRBV5-1
size: .
D: TRBD2
J: TRBJ2-3
DNA: TGCGCCAGCAGTTTAGCGGGAGGGCCCTTAACCCCCACAGATACGCAGTATTTT
CDR3: CASSLAGGPLTPTDTQYF

length: 17
V: TRBV7-2
size: .
D: .
J: TRBJ2-5
DNA: TGTGCCAGCAGCTTAGCGTCCAGCAGGACGGTCCAAGAGACCCAGTACTTC
CDR3: CASSLASSRTVQETQYF

length: 14
V: TRBV2
size: .
D: TRBD1
J: TRBJ1-2
DNA: TGTGCCAGCCGCCGGACAGGGGGAAACTATGGCTACACCTTC
CDR3: CASRRTGGNYGYTF

length: 15
V: TRBV6-4
size: .
D: TRBD2
J: TRBJ2-1
DNA: TGTGCCAGCAGTGACTGGGGGGGAACCTACAATGAGCAGTTCTTC
CDR3: CASSDWGGTYNEQFF

length: 16
V: TRBV5-1
size: .
D: .
J: TRBJ2-3
DNA: TGCGCCAGCAGCTGGGGGGGCGGTCTCAGCACAGATACGCAGTATTTT
CDR3: CASSWGGGLSTDTQYF

length: 15
V: TRBV5-1
size: .
D: .
J: TRBJ2-3
DNA: TGCGCCAGCAGCTCCAGGGAAGGAAGCACAGATACGCAGTATTTT
CDR3: CASSSREGSTDTQYF

length: 15
V: TRBV11-2
size: .
D: .
J: TRBJ1-5
DNA: TGTGCCAGCAGCGCACGCGGGGCGAACAATCAGCCCCAGCATTTT
CDR3: CASSARGANNQPQHF

length: 14
V: TRBV28
size: few
D: TRBD1
J: TRBJ1-5
DNA: TGTGCCAGCAGTTTCAGGGGGGGGTGGTGGCCCCAGCATTTT
CDR3: CASSFRGGWWPQHF

length: 16
V: TRBV5-8
size: .
D: TRBD2
J: TRBJ2-5
DNA: TGTGCCAGCAGCTTGGTTGGTAGCGGGGGACAAGAGACCCAGTACTTC
CDR3: CASSLVGSGGQETQYF

length: 16
V: TRBV4-1
size: .
D: TRBD2
J: TRBJ2-4
DNA: TGCGCCAGCAGCCCCCTCCTACACGGGAGGAGGGACATTCAGTACTTC
CDR3: CASSPLLHGRRDIQYF

length: 14
V: TRBV27
size: .
D: .
J: TRBJ2-5
DNA: TGTGCCAGCAGTTTCTCCGGCAGTCGGGAGACCCAGTACTTC
CDR3: CASSFSGSRETQYF

length: 16
V: TRBV5-4
size: .
D: .
J: TRBJ2-3
DNA: TGTGCCAGCAGCCCTCAGCCCGATCCAAGCACAGATACGCAGTATTTT
CDR3: CASSPQPDPSTDTQYF

length: 15
V: TRBV5-6
size: .
D: .
J: TRBJ2-1
DNA: TGTGCCAGCAGCCGAGTAGGGGGAACCTACAATGAGCAGTTCTTC
CDR3: CASSRVGGTYNEQFF

length: 16
V: TRBV6-6
size: once
D: TRBD2
J: TRBJ2-5
DNA: TGTGCCAGCAAGATCGGTGCTAGCGGGGGTGGCGGGACCCAGTACTTC
CDR3: CASKIGASGGGGTQYF

length: 12
V: TRBV28
size: .
D: .
J: TRBJ1-2
DNA: TGTGCCAGCAGTGTACCATTTAATGGCTACACCTTC
CDR3: CASSVPFNGYTF

length: 12
V: TRBV6-1
size: .
D: .
J: TRBJ1-3
DNA: TGTGCCAGCAGTGATGGCGGAAACACCATATATTTT
CDR3: CASSDGGNTIYF

length: 13
V: TRBV11-2
size: .
D: .
J: TRBJ1-1
DNA: TGTGCCAGCAGCGCTGCTTGGAACACTGAAGCTTTCTTT
CDR3: CASSAAWNTEAFF

length: 15
V: TRBV4-1
size: .
D: TRBD1
J: TRBJ1-3
DNA: TGCGCCAGCAGTAAGGGACAGCAAGATCGAAACACCATATATTTT
CDR3: CASSKGQQDRNTIYF

length: 16
V: TRBV5-1
size: few
D: TRBD1
J: TRBJ1-6
DNA: TGCGCCAGCAGCTCCCGGGACAGGGGGAGGAATTCACCCCTCCACTTT
CDR3: CASSSRDRGRNSPLHF

length: 13
V: TRBV6-5
size: .
D: .
J: TRBJ2-2
DNA: TGTGCCAGCACCATTACAAGGGCCGGGGAGCTGTTTTTT
CDR3: CASTITRAGELFF

length: 14
V: TRBV4-3
size: .
D: .
J: TRBJ1-1
DNA: TGCGCCAGCAGCCGATACAGGGAGAACACTGAAGCTTTCTTT
CDR3: CASSRYRENTEAFF

length: 14
V: TRBV25-1
size: .
D: TRBD1
J: TRBJ2-5
DNA: TGTGCCAGCAGCCCGGGACAGGGTAGCGAGACCCAGTACTTC
CDR3: CASSPGQGSETQYF

length: 11
V: TRBV20-1
size: .
D: .
J: TRBJ1-1
DNA: TGCAGTGCTAGAGCGGTGCCAGGGGTTATCTTT
CDR3: CSARAVPGVIF

length: 18
V: TRBV18
size: .
D: TRBD2
J: TRBJ2-3
DNA: TGTGCCAGCTCACCACCTCAAGCGGGAGCTCGGGTCACAGATACGCAGTATTTT
CDR3: CASSPPQAGARVTDTQYF

length: 13
V: TRBV15
size: .
D: .
J: TRBJ2-4
DNA: TGTGCCACCAGCAGAGACATGACAAACATTCAGTACTTC
CDR3: CATSRDMTNIQYF

length: 15
V: TRBV5-1
size: .
D: .
J: TRBJ2-3
DNA: TGCGCCAGCTACTTGACTCCGGTCGCGACAGATACGCAGTATTTT
CDR3: CASYLTPVATDTQYF